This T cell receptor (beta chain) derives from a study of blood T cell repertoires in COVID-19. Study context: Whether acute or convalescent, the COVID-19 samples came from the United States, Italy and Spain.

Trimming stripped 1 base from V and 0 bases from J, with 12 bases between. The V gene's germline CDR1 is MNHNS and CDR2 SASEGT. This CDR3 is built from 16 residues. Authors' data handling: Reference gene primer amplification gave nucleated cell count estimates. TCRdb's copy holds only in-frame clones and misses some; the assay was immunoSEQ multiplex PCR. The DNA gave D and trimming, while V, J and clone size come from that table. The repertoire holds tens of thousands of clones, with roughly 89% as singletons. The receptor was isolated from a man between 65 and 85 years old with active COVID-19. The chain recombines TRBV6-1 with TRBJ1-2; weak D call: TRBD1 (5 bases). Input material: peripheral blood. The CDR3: CASSEVRTQSNYGYTF. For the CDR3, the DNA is TGTGCCAGCAGTGAAGTAAGGACACAATCTAACTATGGCTACACCTTC.